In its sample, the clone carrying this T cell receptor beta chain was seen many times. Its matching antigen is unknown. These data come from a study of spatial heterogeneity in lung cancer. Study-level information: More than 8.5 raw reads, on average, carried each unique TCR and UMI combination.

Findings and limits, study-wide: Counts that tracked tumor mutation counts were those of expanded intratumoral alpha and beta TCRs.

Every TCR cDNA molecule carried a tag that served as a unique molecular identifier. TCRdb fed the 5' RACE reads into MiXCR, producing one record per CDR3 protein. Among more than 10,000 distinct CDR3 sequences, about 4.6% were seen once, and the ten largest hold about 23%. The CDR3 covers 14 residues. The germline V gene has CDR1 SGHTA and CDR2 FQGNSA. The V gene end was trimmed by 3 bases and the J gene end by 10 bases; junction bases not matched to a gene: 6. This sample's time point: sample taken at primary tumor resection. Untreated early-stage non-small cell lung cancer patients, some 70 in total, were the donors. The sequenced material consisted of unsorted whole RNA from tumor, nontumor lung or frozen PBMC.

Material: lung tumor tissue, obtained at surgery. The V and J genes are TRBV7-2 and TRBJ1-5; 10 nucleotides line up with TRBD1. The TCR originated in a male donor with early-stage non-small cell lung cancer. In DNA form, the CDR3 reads TGTGCCAGCAGCTTCGGGACAGGGGCTTTACCCCAGCATTTT. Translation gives CASSFGTGALPQHF.